This TCR beta chain stems from a study of T-cell memory formation after mild COVID-19. At the level of the study: Largely donor-specific TCR clusters were found.

5'RACE, which relied on constant-segment primers, yielded TCR alpha and TCR beta cDNA libraries carrying sample barcodes and UMIs. TCRdb re-derived calls from the 5' RACE reads in MiXCR, one entry per CDR3 protein. The table has 150,000 to 200,000 distinct CDR3 sequences, about a fifth seen once. Study outcomes and limitations: CD4+ bias marked clones expanding day 15 to 37, unlike balanced contracting clones. Researchers found some responding clones in pre-infection memory, a sign that cross-reactive memory joined.

CDR3 size: 14 residues. Germline trimming cut 5 bases from V and 1 base from J; bases unmatched to any gene: 3. Only a few counts were recorded for this clonotype. Its specificity is not known. The material sequenced was PBMCs or a T cell subset sorted from them (not recorded which). The gene calls are TRBV12-3 or TRBV12-4 and TRBJ1-1, with 8 bases matching TRBD1. The origin of this receptor is an adult woman who had mild COVID-19 (a few samples of this study predate the infection). Cell type and time point are not known. CDR3 DNA: TGTGCCAGCAGTATAGGACAGGGGAACACTGAAGCTTTCTTT. It yields the protein CASSIGQGNTEAFF.